The clone carrying this T cell receptor beta chain was found a few times. What it binds is not known. The data belong to a study of blood T cells in healthy people across ages. With a J-beta primer mix and a sample-barcoded 5' primer, a second PCR ran roughly 6 to 11 cycles. In TCRdb, the 5' RACE reads were re-called with MiXCR into one record per CDR3 protein. The sample has about 640,000 distinct CDR3 sequences, approximately 40% seen once. Per germline, CDR1 MNHEY and CDR2 SVGEGT. This CDR3 comprises 12 residues. Deletions cut 3 bases from V and 5 bases from J, with 7 bases between. Whole-study results and caveats: It was held that the diversity estimates obtained from one million T cells were underestimates. Researchers report that TCR beta diversity correlated strongly with naive T cell percentage.

This TCR was recovered from an elderly man in good health. The chain combines TRBV6-2 or TRBV6-3 with TRBJ2-5; D gene ambiguous. The sequencing input was blood. The CDR3: CASSYGWETQYF. For the CDR3, the DNA is TGTGCCAGCAGTTATGGTTGGGAGACCCAGTACTTC.